The 5 T cell receptor beta chains reported below all come from one sample, sequenced in a study of post-analysis software for immune sequencing data. Study observations and caveats: Controls had lower frequencies than patients of 4 or 5 TRBV segments, which included TRBV5-6, TRBV5-1 and TRBV20-1.

These receptors have no known antigen. Built from TCR beta cDNA, the libraries had unique molecular identifiers in them. Each CDR3 protein gets one entry after TCRdb re-called the PCR reads with MiXCR. The sample has 700,000 to 900,000 distinct CDR3 sequences; approximately 44% are singletons. Sequencing input: blood. The receptors originated from a girl aged 10 to 17 with multiple sclerosis.

This clonotype was picked up a small number of times. V and J are TRBV20-1 and TRBJ1-2, with 7 bases fitting TRBD1. The ends lost 5 bases at V and 3 bases at J; junction bases unmatched: 6. The CDR3 is made up of 13 amino acids. Germline V gene lookup returns CDR1 DFQATT and CDR2 SNEGSKA (reference sequence). The DNA for the CDR3 is TGCAGTGCTCCCGACAGGGCCGACTATGGCTACACCTTC. The encoded protein is CSAPDRADYGYTF.

This clonotype was observed a few times. Germline and junction disagree at one end, which may indicate a read error. This CDR3 reads CASSWRGSGANNSPLHF. The CDR3 nucleotides read TGTGCCAGCAGTTGGAGGGGAAGTGGGGCCAATAATTCCCCCCTCCACTTT. This chain connects TRBV6-5 to TRBJ1-6; TRBD1 is a possible D gene (5 bases). This CDR3 spans 17 amino acids. From germline, CDR1 is MNHEY and CDR2 SVGAGI.

This chain uses TRBV20-1 with TRBJ2-3, with D possibly matching TRBD2 (5 bases). Per the germline V gene, CDR1 is DFQATT and CDR2 is SNEGSKA (reference sequence). This CDR3 contains 13 residues. The V gene lost 3 bases and the J gene lost 8 bases, with 15 bases spanning the gap. The CDR3 spells CSAREWTVGTQYF. The CDR3, as DNA: TGCAGTGCTAGGGAGTGGACTGTTGGTACGCAGTATTTT.

V gene TRBV12-3 or TRBV12-4 combines with J gene TRBJ2-4; maybe TRBD2 (6 bases). Trimming left V 8 bases short and J 1 base short, with 12 bases between. The length of the CDR3 is 14 residues. The CDR3 sequence is CASQEGWAKNIQYF. In DNA, the CDR3 is TGTGCCAGCCAGGAGGGTTGGGCCAAAAACATTCAGTACTTC.

The chain combines TRBV15 with TRBJ1-2, with 9 bases fitting TRBD1. The CDR3 has 13 residues. With 8 bases clipped from V and 4 bases from J, the junction kept 5 bases outside the gene matches. CDR1 and CDR2 (germline): LNHNV, YYDKDF (reference sequence). The CDR3: CATYGQGTYGYTF. CDR3 nucleotide sequence: TGTGCCACCTATGGACAGGGGACCTATGGCTACACCTTC.